Listed below are T cell receptor beta chains from one sample, sequenced in a study of graft-versus-host responses after intestinal transplantation. Clones were read by immunoSEQ multiplex PCR, and TCRdb kept only the in-frame ones, dropping some. The data contain 50,000 or so clones, about 93% of them singletons. The material was PBMCs, obtained about 4 months after intestinal transplantation. The receptors derive from a human patient who received an intestinal transplant, so some T cells may come from the graft donor. CDR3s include the opening cysteine and the closing phenylalanine or tryptophan. The D gene is left open where the match is weak. A row's size may be missing; if present it is once, few, many or a size class.

clone_size	v_call	d_call	j_call	cdr3_nt	cdr3_aa
.	TRBV5-6	.	TRBJ2-2	TGTGCCAGCAGCCAGATTGACACCCTCACCGGGGAGCTGTTTTTT	CASSQIDTLTGELFF
.	TRBV28	.	TRBJ1-2	TGTGCCAGCAGCCAGTGGGGGGCAGCTAACTATGGCTACACCTTC	CASSQWGAANYGYTF
.	TRBV27	.	TRBJ1-4	TGTGCCAGCAGTTATCAGGGGCCAACTAATGAAAAACTGTTTTTT	CASSYQGPTNEKLFF
.	TRBV6-6	TRBD2	TRBJ2-1	TGTGCCAGCAGCTATCTAGCGGGGGTACCGTACAATGAGCAGTTCTTC	CASSYLAGVPYNEQFF
.	TRBV27	.	TRBJ1-6	TGTGCCAGCCGGACGCCTTTTTCCGACGGTAGTTCACCCCTCCACTTT	CASRTPFSDGSSPLHF
once	TRBV6-1	TRBD1	TRBJ1-2	TGTGCCAGCAGAACAGGGGGCTATGGCTACACCTTC	CASRTGGYGYTF
few	TRBV5-6	.	TRBJ2-5	TGTGCCAGCAGCTTGGGAGGGGGGACCCAGTACTTC	CASSLGGGTQYF
.	TRBV5-1	.	TRBJ2-1	TGCGCCAGCAGCCTTATTCTGACAAGCAGGGAGTACAATGAGCAGTTCTTC	CASSLILTSREYNEQFF
.	TRBV14	.	TRBJ2-5	TGTGCCAGCAGCCAAGATCCATATACAGGCATCACGGAAGAGACCCAGTACTTC	CASSQDPYTGITEETQYF
.	TRBV4-2	TRBD2	TRBJ2-3	TGTGCCGGCAGCCAGGGACTAGCGGGGACAGATACGCAGTATTTT	CAGSQGLAGTDTQYF
.	TRBV2	.	TRBJ2-7	TGTGCCAGCTTCGGGAGTTCGTCCTACGAGCAGTACTTC	CASFGSSSYEQYF
once	TRBV9	TRBD1	TRBJ2-1	TGTGCCAGCAGCGTAGCCGGACAGGCCTACTACAATGAGCAGTTCTTC	CASSVAGQAYYNEQFF
.	TRBV11-3	.	TRBJ2-7	TGTGCCAGCAGCTACAGGTCATCCTACGAGCAGTACTTC	CASSYRSSYEQYF
.	TRBV28	TRBD1	TRBJ2-6	TGTGCCAGCATGGGACAGGGGTCCTCACATCACTTCTCTGGGGCCAACGTCCTGACTTTC	CASMGQGSSHHFSGANVLTF
.	TRBV6-5	.	TRBJ1-1	TGTGCCAGCAGTTACACAGGACTGAACACTGAAGCTTTCTTT	CASSYTGLNTEAFF
.	TRBV14	.	TRBJ2-3	TGTGCCAGCAGCCAAGTACCAGATACGCAGTATTTT	CASSQVPDTQYF
once	TRBV28	TRBD1	TRBJ1-2	TGTGCCAGCAGTTTTCTTGGACAGGAGAACTATGGCTACACCTTC	CASSFLGQENYGYTF
.	TRBV10-3	.	TRBJ2-5	TGTGCCATCAGTGAGACCGAGGACTGGGAGACCCAGTACTTC	CAISETEDWETQYF
.	TRBV21-1	.	TRBJ1-2	TGTGCCAGCAGCAAAGAGGGGGGACAGGGGGCGAAGGGCTACACCTTC	CASSKEGGQGAKGYTF
.	TRBV7-2	TRBD2	TRBJ2-5	TGTGCCAGCAGCCTTAGGACTAGCGGGTTCCAAGAGACCCAGTACTTC	CASSLRTSGFQETQYF
.	TRBV19	TRBD2	TRBJ2-1	TGTGCCAGTAGTATTGAGCGGGGGGTCCCAAATGAGCAGTTCTTC	CASSIERGVPNEQFF
.	TRBV5-6	.	TRBJ2-3	TGTGCCAGCAGCGGCCTAGAGATCACAGATACGCAGTATTTT	CASSGLEITDTQYF
.	TRBV28	.	TRBJ2-2	TGTGCCAGCAGTTTTTGGGTTAACACCGGGGAGCTGTTTTTT	CASSFWVNTGELFF
.	TRBV10-1	.	TRBJ2-5	TGCGCCAGCAGTGACGAAAAGACCCAGTACTTC	CASSDEKTQYF